Shown below are 26 T cell receptor beta chains from a single sample sequenced in a study of technical replicates of blood from a handful of donors. Generated by immunoSEQ multiplex PCR, the TCRdb table keeps only in-frame clones and is missing some. The sample consists of about 81,000 clones, approximately 80% of them appearing once. The sample comprised PBMCs. The receptors come from a human donor in good health. Some clones in this sample may be carry-over from other donors' samples.

The chain links TRBV6-5 to TRBJ1-2; 7 bases agree with TRBD1. Germline CDR1 MNHEY, CDR2 SVGAGI. The CDR3 is made up of 15 amino acids. Trimming cost V 6 bases and J 4 bases; bases outside gene matches: 11. DNA of the CDR3: TGTGCCAGCAGGCGACTACAGGGGAACGGCTATGGCTACACCTTC. Its translation: CASRRLQGNGYGYTF.

The chain has TRBV30 and TRBJ1-5; 8 positions agree with TRBD1. CDR1 is GTSNPN, CDR2 SVGIG, per germline (reference sequence). The V gene end was trimmed by 4 bases and the J gene end by 3 bases; junction bases not matched to a gene: 5. CDR3 size: 14 residues. CDR3 protein: CAWTLDRANQPQHF. DNA of the CDR3: TGTGCCTGGACCTTGGACAGGGCCAATCAGCCCCAGCATTTT.

The V gene is TRBV10-2, the J gene TRBJ1-1; D might be TRBD1 (6 bases). V gave up 0 bases and J gave up 0 bases, with 23 bases separating them. The CDR3 has 20 residues. Germline values: CDR1 WSHSY, CDR2 SAAADI. The DNA for the CDR3 is TGCGCCAGCAGTGAGTCACGGGGGGCCCTGCTAATAGGTATGAACACTGAAGCTTTCTTT. Residues: CASSESRGALLIGMNTEAFF.

This clone was recorded once. The V gene is TRBV11-1, the J gene TRBJ2-5; D is uncertain. V shed 0 bases and J shed 5 bases, with 16 bases lying between them. Germline CDR1 reads SGHAT; CDR2 reads FQDESV (reference sequence). The CDR3 is made up of 16 amino acids. CDR3 sequence (DNA): TGTGCCAGCAGCTTAGCGACCGACCTAGGATGGGAGACCCAGTACTTC. Protein sequence: CASSLATDLGWETQYF. Combining the CDR3 with reference TRBV11-1 and TRBJ2-5 gives the whole variable domain EAEVAQSPRYKITEKSQAVAFWCDPISGHATLYWYRQILGQGPELLVQFQDESVVDDSQLPKDRFSAERLKGVDSTLKIQPAELGDSAMYLCASSLATDLGWETQYFGPGTRLLVL.

This clone came up a few times. This chain joins TRBV11-2 and TRBJ1-1; the match to TRBD1 covers 7 bases. The CDR3 contains 16 residues. Germline CDR1 reads SGHAT; CDR2 reads FQNNGV. With 2 bases clipped from V and 0 bases from J, the junction kept 6 bases outside the gene matches. This CDR3 is CASSLRFGTVNTEAFF. DNA of the CDR3: TGTGCCAGCAGCTTAAGATTTGGGACAGTGAACACTGAAGCTTTCTTT.

The V and J genes are TRBV5-1 and TRBJ1-6; tentatively, D is TRBD1 (6 bases). Looked up from germline, CDR1 is SGHRS and CDR2 is YFSETQ. CDR3 length equals 14 residues. Trimming removed 2 bases from V and 9 bases from J, with 12 bases in between. Here the CDR3 reads CASSLSGTPSPLHF. The DNA of the CDR3 is TGCGCCAGCAGCTTATCCGGGACACCTTCACCCCTCCACTTT.

The chain combines TRBV19 with TRBJ1-1, with a tentative D call TRBD1 (6 bases). Trimming cost V 5 bases and J 3 bases, with 16 bases left between them. Germline CDR1 LNHDA, CDR2 SQIVND (reference sequence). The CDR3 runs 15 residues. In DNA, the CDR3 is TGTGCCAGTAGTCCTTACCTAGGGGGGGACACTGAAGCTTTCTTT. Amino acid sequence: CASSPYLGGDTEAFF.

CDR3 loop: CASSFTGKITMNTEAFF. CDR3 in DNA: TGTGCCAGCAGTTTCACGGGAAAAATAACCATGAACACTGAAGCTTTCTTT. The chain carries TRBV27 and TRBJ1-1; D is undetermined. Germline V lookup: CDR1 MNHEY, CDR2 SMNVEV (reference sequence). The CDR3 extends over 17 amino acids. V shed 3 bases and J shed 0 bases, with 17 bases lying between them.

This clone was seen only once. The chain combines TRBV6-1 with TRBJ2-1, with 7 bases lining up with TRBD2. J was trimmed by 1 base and V by 6 bases; bases with no gene match: 6. Looked up from germline, CDR1 is MNHNS and CDR2 is SASEGT. The CDR3 runs 15 residues. The CDR3 loop reads CASSAPGLSYNEQFF. The CDR3 nucleotides are TGTGCCAGCAGCGCCCCGGGACTATCCTACAATGAGCAGTTCTTC.

This clone was seen a few times. The rearrangement joins TRBV19 to TRBJ1-5, with TRBD1 matching over 8 bases. The junction had 5 bases not matched to a gene; V was cut back by 7 bases and J by 6 bases. From germline, CDR1 is LNHDA and CDR2 SQIVND (reference sequence). This CDR3 is built from 13 residues. The DNA of the CDR3 is TGTGCCAGTACCACCGGACAGGGTCAGCCCCAGCATTTT. Amino acids: CASTTGQGQPQHF.

The chain links TRBV13 to TRBJ2-5, with TRBD1 matching over 7 bases. The CDR3 consists of 16 residues. V gave up 1 base and J gave up 5 bases; unmatched junction bases: 10. The germline V gene has CDR1 PRHDT and CDR2 FYEKMQ (reference sequence). CDR3 DNA sequence: TGTGCCAGCAGCTTAGAGAGCGGACAGGTGGCGGAGACCCAGTACTTC. Translation gives CASSLESGQVAETQYF.

The chain has TRBV19 and TRBJ2-3; the D gene is possibly TRBD1 (6 bases). With 4 bases removed from V and 3 bases from J, the gap between germline ends came to 14 bases. Germline V CDR1 and CDR2: LNHDA, SQIVND (reference sequence). CDR3 size: 15 residues. DNA for the CDR3: TGTGCCAGTAGTAGCGACAGGTTCGGGACAGATACGCAGTATTTT. It is translated as CASSSDRFGTDTQYF.

The chain is built from TRBV11-2 and TRBJ2-3; TRBD2 is a possible D gene (5 bases). Germline CDR1 and CDR2: SGHAT and FQNNGV. V was cut by 4 bases and J by 3 bases, with 8 bases left in between. CDR3 length: 13 amino acids. CDR3 nucleotide sequence: TGTGCCAGCAGCTATGCGGGTACAGATACGCAGTATTTT. It encodes CASSYAGTDTQYF.

Remarks on this clone: A read error may account for a junction end that differs from germline. The sample has other DNA sequences that encode this CDR3 too. The chain is built from TRBV9 and TRBJ1-2; D might be TRBD1 (6 bases). Germline CDR1 SGDLS, CDR2 YYNGEE. This CDR3 contains 16 residues. DNA of the CDR3: TGTGCCAGCAGCGAACGACCGACAGGCCCCTACTATGGTTACACCTTC. Encoded protein: CASSERPTGPYYGYTF.

The chain is built from TRBV30 and TRBJ1-2; a possible D gene is TRBD1 (5 bases). V gave up 0 bases and J gave up 5 bases, with 10 bases separating them. The CDR3 consists of 13 residues. Looked up from germline, CDR1 is GTSNPN and CDR2 is SVGIG (reference sequence). In DNA, the CDR3 is TGTGCCTGGAGTGTAACACAGGCGTATGGCTACACCTTC. Protein sequence: CAWSVTQAYGYTF.

The chain carries TRBV6-5 and TRBJ2-7, with D possibly matching TRBD1 (5 bases). Germline assignment: CDR1 MNHEY and CDR2 SVGAGI. Trimming left V 6 bases short and J 5 bases short, with 17 bases between. The CDR3 runs 14 residues. The CDR3 loop is CASRGDSSIHEQYF. In DNA, the CDR3 is TGTGCCAGCAGGGGTGACAGTTCCATCCACGAGCAGTACTTC.

V is TRBV7-2 and J is TRBJ1-5; TRBD1 might be the D (6 bases). This CDR3 comprises 15 residues. Trimming cost V 3 bases and J 2 bases, with 11 bases left between them. The germline V gene encodes CDR1 SGHTA and CDR2 FQGNSA. CDR3 loop: CASSFVAGGNQPQHF. CDR3 bases: TGTGCCAGCAGCTTTGTTGCAGGGGGCAATCAGCCCCAGCATTTT.

The J gene is TRBJ1-2, the V gene TRBV25-1; D is possibly TRBD1 (6 bases). Deletions cut 8 bases from V and 4 bases from J, with 14 bases between. The CDR3 runs 13 residues. CDR1 MGHDK and CDR2 SYGVNS come from the germline V gene. The CDR3 region has the DNA TGTGCCAGCGGGTTAGGGGGGGCCTATGGCTACACCTTC. It specifies CASGLGGAYGYTF.

The chain combines TRBV5-1 with TRBJ2-5; weak D call: TRBD2 (6 bases). The germline gives CDR1 SGHRS, CDR2 YFSETQ. There are 16 residues in the CDR3. Between the trimmed V and J ends, which lost 6 bases and 2 bases, there was a span of 20 bases. The CDR3 is CASKTTRISGQETQYF. The CDR3, as DNA: TGCGCCAGCAAGACCACCCGGATTAGCGGACAAGAGACCCAGTACTTC.

This clone appeared a few times. V is TRBV7-8 and J is TRBJ1-2; no reliable D call. This CDR3 has 15 residues. V lost 1 base and J lost 5, with 14 bases in between. Per the germline V gene, CDR1 is SGHVS and CDR2 is FQNEAQ. CDR3 bases: TGTGCCAGCAGCTTAGTGGGCGATGGGCTTTATGGCTACACCTTC. It codes for CASSLVGDGLYGYTF.

This clone was seen more than once but under ten times. CDR3 coding DNA: TGTGCCAGCTCACCTACTCAGGGTTTTACTGAAGCTTTCTTT. Protein product: CASSPTQGFTEAFF. The chain couples TRBV18 to TRBJ1-1; D is perhaps TRBD1 (5 bases). Between the trimmed V and J ends, which lost 3 bases and 5 bases, there was a span of 13 bases. This CDR3 has 14 residues. Per germline, CDR1 KGHSH and CDR2 LQKENI.

The chain combines TRBV4-3 with TRBJ2-7, with 11 bases fitting TRBD2. Germline CDR1 is LGHNA and CDR2 is YSLEER. The CDR3 has 13 residues. J lost 5 bases, V lost 3 bases, and 0 bases had no gene match. CDR3 nucleotides: TGCGCCAGCAGCCAGGGACTAGCGGACGAGCAGTACTTC. It encodes CASSQGLADEQYF.

The chain combines TRBV7-9 with TRBJ2-1, with TRBD2 matching 10 bases. The CDR3 is 15 amino acids. V was pared by 2 bases and J by 10 bases, with 8 bases of the junction left unmatched. Germline V gives CDR1 SEHNR, CDR2 FQNEAQ (reference sequence). The CDR3 coding sequence is TGTGCCAGCAGCTTAATCGCTAGCGGGAGAAGGGAGCAGTTCTTC. It codes for CASSLIASGRREQFF.

This clone was seen only a few times. J is TRBJ2-2 and V is TRBV5-1, with unresolved D. The CDR3 extends over 15 amino acids. Trimming cost V 0 bases and J 3 bases, with 9 bases left between them. The germline V gene has CDR1 SGHRS and CDR2 YFSETQ. The CDR3 protein is CASSLEPSHTGELFF. CDR3 nucleotide sequence: TGCGCCAGCAGCTTGGAGCCTTCCCACACCGGGGAGCTGTTTTTT.

The chain carries TRBV15 and TRBJ1-4; 8 positions match TRBD1. The V and J ends lost 3 bases and 0 bases, in that order; junction bases with no gene match: 6. The germline gives CDR1 LNHNV, CDR2 YYDKDF (reference sequence). This CDR3 has 17 residues. For the CDR3, the DNA is TGTGCCACCAGCAGGGGGGACAGGCGTGCAACTAATGAAAAACTGTTTTTT. Protein sequence: CATSRGDRRATNEKLFF.

The J gene is TRBJ2-1, the V gene TRBV29-1, with 8 bases that match TRBD2. J lost 14 bases, V lost 4 bases, and 10 bases had no gene match. There are 12 residues in the CDR3. From germline, CDR1 is SQVTM and CDR2 ANQGSEA. The CDR3 coding sequence is TGCAGCGTTGGGTCAGAAGCGGGAGTTAAGTTCTTC. Translated, it gives CSVGSEAGVKFF.